The 15 T cell receptor beta chains below come from one sample, sequenced in a study of T cell changes during pregnancy in multiple sclerosis. The data were produced by immunoSEQ multiplex PCR, yet TCRdb's version contains in-frame clones alone and is incomplete. The data show around 68,000 clones, with 90% to 95% seen just once and under 2.5% held by the top ten. The starting material was peripheral blood, obtained in the third trimester of pregnancy. These TCRs come from a female donor in good health, enrolled as a control in a pregnancy study.

This chain links TRBV5-4 with TRBJ2-1, with 8 bases identical to TRBD1. The germline CDR1 and CDR2 sequences are SGHNT and YYREEE (reference sequence). This CDR3 is 13 amino acids long. V shed 5 bases, J shed 10 bases, and the junction held 8 bases outside the gene matches. The chain's CDR3 is CASRARDRLEQFF. DNA of the CDR3: TGTGCCAGCAGGGCCCGGGACAGGCTCGAGCAGTTCTTC.

The rearrangement uses TRBV7-9 and TRBJ1-2; D is undetermined. This CDR3 is 14 amino acids long. Germline V gives CDR1 SEHNR, CDR2 FQNEAQ (reference sequence). The V end was cut by 6 bases, the J end by 3 bases, with 14 bases between. The CDR3: CASRSWEDDYGYTF. The CDR3 coding sequence is TGTGCCAGCAGATCCTGGGAGGATGACTATGGCTACACCTTC.

The chain recombines TRBV4-2 with TRBJ2-1; TRBD2 agrees at 9 bases. The V gene's germline CDR1 is LGHNA and CDR2 YNFKEQ. V shed 1 base and J 8 bases; nucleotides not matched to a gene: 15. The CDR3 runs to 18 residues. The CDR3 loop reads CASSQARGGGRAIYEQFF. CDR3 nucleotides: TGTGCCAGCAGCCAAGCCCGAGGCGGCGGGAGGGCCATTTATGAGCAGTTCTTC.

This clone was counted once. This chain joins TRBV9 and TRBJ2-7; 7 nucleotides agree with TRBD1. J lost 5 bases, V lost 4 bases, and 12 bases had no gene match. This CDR3 spans 15 amino acids. Per the germline V gene, CDR1 is SGDLS and CDR2 is YYNGEE. The CDR3 here is CASSLASGGFDEQYF. In nucleotides, the CDR3 is TGTGCCAGCAGCTTAGCGTCAGGGGGTTTCGACGAGCAGTACTTC.

This clone was recorded once. J is TRBJ1-1 and V is TRBV7-9, with 10 nucleotides matching TRBD1. V trimming: 5 bases; J trimming: 1 base; junction bases outside the gene matches: 10. This CDR3 has 17 residues. Germline loops: CDR1 SEHNR, CDR2 FQNEAQ (reference sequence). The CDR3 nucleotides read TGTGCCAGCAGCCAGGGACAGGGGCCCATCCGGAACACTGAAGCTTTCTTT. This sequence encodes CASSQGQGPIRNTEAFF.

V usage is TRBV29-1 and J usage is TRBJ2-1, with 12 bases that match TRBD2. The germline V gene has CDR1 SQVTM and CDR2 ANQGSEA. The J segment lost 9 bases and the V segment lost 1 base, leaving 7 bases of the junction unmatched. The CDR3 runs to 15 residues. CDR3 sequence (DNA): TGCAGCGTTGAAGTCTTGACTAGCGGGAGTAGTGAGCAGTTCTTC. This encodes CSVEVLTSGSSEQFF.

This chain joins TRBV6-1 and TRBJ2-2; no clear D. V was cut by 1 base and J by 7 bases, with 7 bases left in between. Per germline, CDR1 MNHNS and CDR2 SASEGT. The CDR3 has 13 amino acids. The CDR3 DNA follows: TGTGCCAGCAGTGAAGGAGAGGTCGGGGAGCTGTTTTTT. It yields the protein CASSEGEVGELFF.

The chain uses TRBV7-8 and TRBJ1-1; unclear D gene. The CDR3 has 15 amino acids. Per the germline V gene, CDR1 is SGHVS and CDR2 is FQNEAQ. V lost 1 base and J 2 bases, leaving 11 bases between the germline ends. The CDR3 bases are TGTGCCAGCAGCTTAGTCCGAGGCCGTAACACTGAAGCTTTCTTT. Residues: CASSLVRGRNTEAFF.

The chain joins TRBV2 to TRBJ2-7; perhaps TRBD2 as D (6 bases). The V end was cut by 8 bases, the J end by 3 bases, with 14 bases between. The CDR3 has 13 residues. CDR1 is SNHLY, CDR2 FYNNEI, per germline. The CDR3 nucleotides read TGTGCCAGCGGGCGGGGACTCGGCTACGAGCAGTACTTC. Protein sequence: CASGRGLGYEQYF.

The V gene is TRBV7-2, the J gene TRBJ1-5, with 8 bases fitting TRBD1. This CDR3 spans 15 amino acids. Losses at the gene ends were 3 bases for V and 2 bases for J; bases not matched to a gene: 3. The germline V gene encodes CDR1 SGHTA and CDR2 FQGNSA. The CDR3 region is CASSFPTGGNQPQHF. CDR3 bases: TGTGCCAGCAGCTTCCCGACAGGGGGCAATCAGCCCCAGCATTTT.

The chain carries TRBV5-1 and TRBJ2-1; TRBD1 is a possible D gene (6 bases). This CDR3 comprises 13 residues. From germline, CDR1 is SGHRS and CDR2 YFSETQ. V was pared by 0 bases and J by 9 bases, with 10 bases between. The CDR3 is CASSLDRVGEQFF. Here the CDR3 DNA reads TGCGCCAGCAGCTTGGACAGGGTGGGTGAGCAGTTCTTC.

The rearrangement joins TRBV7-8 to TRBJ2-1; weak D call: TRBD2 (5 bases). Trimming removed 1 base from V and 7 bases from J, with 5 bases in between. Germline CDR1 reads SGHVS; CDR2 reads FQNEAQ. CDR3 length: 12 amino acids. The CDR3 nucleotides are TGTGCCAGCAGCTTAGGACTAAATGAGCAGTTCTTC. Its translation is CASSLGLNEQFF. Filled out from reference TRBV7-8 and TRBJ2-1, the complete variable domain reads GAGVSQSPRYKVAKRGQDVALRCDPISGHVSLFWYQQALGQGPEFLTYFQNEAQLDKSGLPSDRFFAERPEGSVSTLKIQRTQQEDSAVYLCASSLGLNEQFFGPGTRLTVL.

The chain couples TRBV21-1 to TRBJ1-4; the table's D call TRBD1 went unverified against the DNA. TRBV21-1 has pseudogene status. The CDR3 is made up of 14 amino acids. The CDR3 coding sequence is TGTGCCAGCAGCGGCCGGGACAGCTGCGAAAAACTGTTTTTT. Protein sequence: CASSGRDSCEKLFF.

The chain links TRBV6-6 to TRBJ1-2, with D perhaps TRBD1 (6 bases). Germline loops: CDR1 MNHNY, CDR2 SVGAGI (reference sequence). V lost 2 bases and J 5 bases, leaving 9 bases between the germline ends. The CDR3 extends over 13 amino acids. CDR3 sequence: CASSYLGGYGYTF. The CDR3, as DNA: TGTGCCAGCAGTTACCTAGGGGGATATGGCTACACCTTC.

This clone was counted a few times. V usage is TRBV5-1 and J usage is TRBJ1-2, with 7 bases lining up with TRBD1. CDR3 size: 15 residues. Germline V CDR1 and CDR2: SGHRS, YFSETQ. V trimming: 4 bases; J trimming: 4 bases; junction bases outside the gene matches: 10. CDR3 in DNA: TGCGCCAGCAGCACACAGGGGCCTGGACCCTATGGCTACACCTTC. This translates into CASSTQGPGPYGYTF.